These 24 T cell receptor beta chains came from one sample sequenced in a study of blood T cells in healthy people across ages. A second PCR of about 7 to 11 cycles used a sample-barcoded 5' primer and a J-beta primer mix. In TCRdb, the 5' RACE reads were re-called with MiXCR into one record per CDR3 protein. The sample lists roughly 1,800,000 distinct CDR3 sequences, about 49% occurring once. Material: blood. Receptor source: a woman aged 35 to 49 in good health.

This clonotype was picked up a small number of times. The CDR3 nucleotides are TGCAGCGTCCTGATTACAAGACTAGACCAGTACTTC. Its protein product is CSVLITRLDQYF. J is TRBJ2-7 and V is TRBV29-1; possible D gene TRBD2, 6 bases. This CDR3 is built from 12 residues. Germline lookup yields CDR1 SQVTM and CDR2 ANQGSEA. V was clipped by 6 bases and J by 10 bases, with 19 bases between them.

This chain links TRBV7-9 with TRBJ1-2; 7 bases match TRBD1. The CDR3 has 15 amino acids. Germline CDR1 is SEHNR and CDR2 is FQNEAQ (reference sequence). V lost 5 bases and J lost 4; bases outside the gene matches: 10. DNA of the CDR3: TGTGCCAGCAGCACACTTAGACAGGGCACCTATGGCTACACCTTC. This translates into CASSTLRQGTYGYTF.

V is TRBV6-5 and J is TRBJ2-1, with 7 nucleotides matching TRBD1. The germline V gene has CDR1 MNHEY and CDR2 SVGAGI. Trimming took 5 bases from V and 5 from J; bases not matched to a gene: 6. This CDR3 is 14 amino acids long. CDR3: CASSDGTEDNEQFF. The CDR3 DNA follows: TGTGCCAGCAGTGACGGGACAGAAGACAATGAGCAGTTCTTC.

The CDR3 nucleotides read TGCGCCAGCAGCTTGCAAGCGGGGTACCAAGAGACCCAGTACTTC. Translated, it gives CASSLQAGYQETQYF. The rearrangement joins TRBV5-1 to TRBJ2-5, with 7 bases that match TRBD2. CDR3 length equals 15 residues. Per the germline V gene, CDR1 is SGHRS and CDR2 is YFSETQ. V shed 1 base and J 0 bases; nucleotides not matched to a gene: 3.

The table lists this clonotype with a few counts. The gene calls are TRBV7-9 and TRBJ2-3; 9 bases align to TRBD2. The CDR3 is made up of 20 amino acids. Germline values: CDR1 SEHNR, CDR2 FQNEAQ (reference sequence). With V trimmed by 5 bases and J by 4 bases, 22 bases remained unmatched. The CDR3 DNA follows: TGTGCCAGCAGCCCCCCCGCTTCCAAGCGTAGCGGGGGTGGCGCAGATACGCAGTATTTT. Translating gives CASSPPASKRSGGGADTQYF. Based on the CDR3 plus reference TRBV7-9 and TRBJ2-3, the full variable domain is DTGVSQNPRHKITKRGQNVTFRCDPISEHNRLYWYRQTLGQGPEFLTYFQNEAQLEKSRLLSDRFSAERPKGSFSTLEIQRTEQGDSAMYLCASSPPASKRSGGGADTQYFGPGTRLTVL.

This chain joins TRBV6-6 and TRBJ1-2; D ambiguous. The CDR3 has 15 amino acids. V lost 6 bases and J 3 bases, leaving 17 bases between the germline ends. Germline CDR1 reads MNHNY; CDR2 reads SVGAGI (reference sequence). The CDR3 loop is CASRRIRRDDYGYTF. The CDR3 DNA sequence: TGTGCCAGCAGGCGAATCAGACGCGACGACTATGGCTACACCTTC.

The chain uses TRBV27 and TRBJ2-7, with D unclear. Per the germline V gene, CDR1 is MNHEY and CDR2 is SMNVEV (reference sequence). The V gene lost 6 bases and the J gene lost 0 bases, with 12 bases spanning the gap. The CDR3 totals 14 residues. CDR3 nucleotide sequence: TGTGCCAGCAGAGAGTTAGTAGGCTCCTACGAGCAGTACTTC. It encodes CASRELVGSYEQYF.

This clonotype has more than one count but fewer than ten. The V and J genes are TRBV4-2 and TRBJ2-3; 10 bases are a match to TRBD2. The CDR3 totals 15 residues. The trim removed 3 bases at V and 4 bases at J, leaving 4 bases unmatched. Germline CDR1 reads LGHNA; CDR2 reads YNFKEQ. The CDR3 region is CASSQGLAWADTQYF. The CDR3, as DNA: TGTGCCAGCAGCCAGGGACTAGCGTGGGCAGATACGCAGTATTTT.

V is TRBV6-2 or TRBV6-3 and J is TRBJ2-1; TRBD2 might be the D (6 bases). V was trimmed by 1 base and J by 4 bases, leaving 11 bases between them. The CDR3 length is 15 residues. From germline, CDR1 is MNHEY and CDR2 SVGEGT. CDR3 sequence reads: CASSYLRGIYNEQFF. CDR3 nucleotide sequence: TGTGCCAGCAGTTACTTACGGGGGATTTACAATGAGCAGTTCTTC.

The CDR3 reads CASSVGLGGQGPQETQYF. In DNA form, the CDR3 reads TGTGCCAGCAGCGTAGGACTTGGGGGACAGGGACCCCAAGAGACCCAGTACTTC. This chain connects TRBV9 to TRBJ2-5; 9 nucleotides agree with TRBD1. This CDR3 region has 18 residues. The germline V gene has CDR1 SGDLS and CDR2 YYNGEE. V was clipped by 0 bases and J by 1 base; unmatched bases: 10.

The V and J genes are TRBV4-3 and TRBJ1-6, with 7 bases fitting TRBD1. This CDR3 is built from 17 residues. Germline CDR1 is LGHNA and CDR2 is YSLEER. The junction had 12 bases not matched to a gene; V was cut back by 3 bases and J by 7 bases. The CDR3 DNA is TGCGCCAGCAGCCAGGAAATACGACAGGGATGGAATTCACCCCTCCACTTT. Translation gives CASSQEIRQGWNSPLHF.

There are a few counts of this clonotype. This chain joins TRBV3-1 and TRBJ2-1, with a possible D match to TRBD1 (6 bases). V lost 4 bases and J 5 bases, leaving 15 bases between the germline ends. Germline CDR1 and CDR2: LGHDT and YNNKEL (reference sequence). CDR3 size: 15 residues. CDR3 sequence: CASSRPTGNDNEQFF. The CDR3 DNA reads as TGTGCCAGCAGCCGACCGACAGGTAATGACAATGAGCAGTTCTTC.

This clonotype was counted a few times. This rearrangement joins TRBV7-2 to TRBJ2-1, with 10 bases matching TRBD1. Germline trimming cut 7 bases from V and 3 bases from J; bases unmatched to any gene: 12. Germline-derived CDR1 and CDR2 are SGHTA and FQGNSA. The CDR3 totals 17 residues. CDR3 sequence (DNA): TGTGCCAGCATTTTACTATCCGGGACAGGGGTCTACAATGAGCAGTTCTTC. It codes for CASILLSGTGVYNEQFF.

This clonotype has just a few counts. The genes are TRBV7-6 and TRBJ1-1; TRBD1 might be the D (6 bases). Germline V CDR1 and CDR2: SGHVS, FNYEAQ. The CDR3 is made up of 14 amino acids. Trimming removed 5 bases from V and 6 bases from J, with 16 bases in between. The CDR3 coding sequence is TGTGCCAGCAGCGTAAACCCAGGGGTGGCTGAAGCTTTCTTT. It codes for CASSVNPGVAEAFF.

CDR3 residues: CASSREGQRLSTDTQYF. The CDR3 coding sequence is TGTGCCAGCAGCCGCGAGGGTCAGAGGCTAAGCACAGATACGCAGTATTTT. The rearrangement joins TRBV4-2 to TRBJ2-3, with TRBD2 as a possible D gene (5 bases). Trimming stripped 4 bases from V and 0 bases from J, with 17 bases between. CDR3 size: 17 residues. Germline CDR1 and CDR2: LGHNA and YNFKEQ.

The rearrangement links TRBV5-1 to TRBJ2-5, with D possibly matching TRBD2 (6 bases). The CDR3 is 14 amino acids. Trimming removed 4 bases from V and 2 bases from J, with 12 bases in between. Looked up from germline, CDR1 is SGHRS and CDR2 is YFSETQ. The CDR3, as DNA: TGCGCCAGCAGCGTAACTAGCATTCAAGAGACCCAGTACTTC. Amino acid sequence: CASSVTSIQETQYF.

The rearrangement joins TRBV20-1 to TRBJ2-1; tentative D call: TRBD2 (6 bases). Matching the DNA end better, TRBJ2-7 makes the J call doubtful. This CDR3 spans 16 amino acids. CDR1 is DFQATT, CDR2 SNEGSKA, per germline (reference sequence). CDR3 residues: CSARILGGSSYNEQYF. DNA for the CDR3: TGCAGTGCTAGAATCCTGGGGGGAAGCTCCTACAATGAGCAGTACTTC.

Many counts were recorded for this clonotype. The chain recombines TRBV20-1 with TRBJ2-3, with TRBD2 identical over 7 bases. CDR3 size: 15 residues. V shed 3 bases and J 0 bases; nucleotides not matched to a gene: 6. Germline V gene lookup returns CDR1 DFQATT and CDR2 SNEGSKA (reference sequence). The CDR3 sequence is CSASGSGGSTDTQYF. CDR3 DNA: TGCAGTGCTAGTGGGTCGGGGGGAAGCACAGATACGCAGTATTTT.

V gene TRBV4-3 combines with J gene TRBJ2-4, with a possible D match to TRBD1 (6 bases). The J call may be wrong; the DNA end is better matched by TRBJ2-7. The length of the CDR3 is 13 residues. Per germline, CDR1 LGHNA and CDR2 YSLEER. The CDR3 DNA follows: TGCGCCAGCAGCCAAGAACAGGGCCACGAGCAGTACTTC. Encoded protein: CASSQEQGHEQYF.

J is TRBJ2-1 and V is TRBV28; TRBD2 aligns across 10 bases. Germline values: CDR1 MDHEN, CDR2 SYDVKM. Trimming removed 3 bases from V and 9 bases from J; junction bases left unmatched: 14. The CDR3 extends over 17 amino acids. This chain's CDR3 is CASSFPSGLAGEAEQFF. The CDR3 bases are TGTGCCAGCAGTTTTCCCTCCGGGCTAGCGGGGGAGGCTGAGCAGTTCTTC.

This clonotype was seen many times. V and J are TRBV29-1 and TRBJ2-5; weak D call: TRBD2 (5 bases). The CDR3 is 12 amino acids. Trimming shortened V by 7 bases and J by 5 bases, and 14 bases separated the two germline ends. Germline V lookup: CDR1 SQVTM, CDR2 ANQGSEA. CDR3 DNA: TGCAGCGCTGCGATCAGCGGTGAGACCCAGTACTTC. It encodes CSAAISGETQYF.

The CDR3 region has the DNA TGCGCCAGCAGCTACAGTCTCGGGGAACTAGCCAAAAACATTCAGTACTTC. It is translated as CASSYSLGELAKNIQYF. J is TRBJ2-4 and V is TRBV5-1; possible D gene TRBD2, 5 bases. The CDR3 loop spans 17 amino acids. Germline V CDR1 and CDR2: SGHRS, YFSETQ. Trimming pared 3 bases from V and 0 bases from J, leaving 16 bases between.

V and J are TRBV15 and TRBJ1-5; possible D gene TRBD1, 6 bases. Germline-derived CDR1 and CDR2 are LNHNV and YYDKDF (reference sequence). The CDR3 is made up of 16 amino acids. Between the trimmed V and J ends, which lost 1 base and 9 bases, there was a span of 19 bases. The CDR3 region is CATSRGRDRQVRPQHF. Here the CDR3 DNA reads TGTGCCACCAGCAGAGGAAGAGACAGGCAGGTGAGGCCCCAGCATTTT.

The chain links TRBV7-9 to TRBJ2-5, with D uncertain. This CDR3 spans 15 amino acids. CDR1 and CDR2 from the germline V gene are SEHNR and FQNEAQ (reference sequence). V lost 2 bases and J 2 bases, leaving 12 bases between the germline ends. CDR3 sequence reads: CASSLSSLSQETQYF. DNA for the CDR3: TGTGCCAGCAGCTTATCTTCCCTCTCTCAAGAGACCCAGTACTTC.